Below, 17 T cell receptor beta chains from the same sample are listed, as sequenced in a study of identical twins. TCRdb redid the calling of the 5' RACE reads with MiXCR, one entry per CDR3 protein. Counted here are roughly 280,000 distinct CDR3 sequences, around 9.7% occurring once; the ten biggest clones make up approximately 6.5%. This sample also appeared in a second study, on yellow fever vaccine responses in identical twins.

Sequencing was carried out using CD8+ T cells sorted from blood. These receptors originate from a young woman in good health.

This clonotype was detected many times. V and J are TRBV20-1 and TRBJ2-1; TRBD1 or TRBD2 may be the D gene (5 bases each). The CDR3 is made up of 14 amino acids. Germline assignment: CDR1 DFQATT and CDR2 SNEGSKA (reference sequence). V was shortened by 6 bases and J by 1 base, with 13 bases between the two germline ends. CDR3 sequence reads: CSARDLLSYNEQFF. The CDR3 DNA follows: TGCAGTGCGAGGGACCTCTTATCCTACAATGAGCAGTTCTTC.

This clonotype was counted ten times or more. The V gene is TRBV28, the J gene TRBJ2-7; 14 nucleotides line up with TRBD2. With 5 bases clipped from V and 4 bases from J, the junction kept 7 bases outside the gene matches. Germline-derived CDR1 and CDR2 are MDHEN and SYDVKM. CDR3 size: 16 residues. DNA for the CDR3: TGTGCCAGCAGTCGGGGACTAGCGGGAGATAGTTACGAGCAGTACTTC. Amino acid sequence: CASSRGLAGDSYEQYF.

The chain carries TRBV4-2 and TRBJ2-1, with D hard to call. Trimming removed 4 bases from V and 4 bases from J, with 11 bases in between. The CDR3 extends over 14 amino acids. Germline lookup yields CDR1 LGHNA and CDR2 YNFKEQ. The CDR3, as DNA: TGTGCCAGCAGCCCCGGGCTCCCTTACAATGAGCAGTTCTTC. It encodes CASSPGLPYNEQFF.

The CDR3: CASSGPGLAGSTDTQYF. The CDR3, as DNA: TGCGCCAGCAGCGGCCCGGGACTAGCGGGTAGCACAGATACGCAGTATTTT. The rearrangement links TRBV5-1 to TRBJ2-3; 12 bases are a match to TRBD2. V trimming: 4 bases; J trimming: 0 bases; junction bases outside the gene matches: 6. The V gene's germline CDR1 is SGHRS and CDR2 YFSETQ. The CDR3 extends over 17 amino acids.

This clonotype was counted only a few times. The genes are TRBV7-9 and TRBJ1-1; no clear D gene. CDR1 is SEHNR and CDR2 is FQNEAQ in the germline V gene (reference sequence). There are 14 residues in the CDR3. V was trimmed by 2 bases and J by 5 bases, leaving 12 bases between them. This chain's CDR3 is CASSLKGSGTEAFF. CDR3 coding DNA: TGTGCCAGCAGCTTAAAGGGAAGCGGAACTGAAGCTTTCTTT.

This clonotype was found a few times. The chain is built from TRBV4-3 and TRBJ2-7, with no clear D. The CDR3 loop spans 17 amino acids. Trimming removed 0 bases from V and 2 bases from J, with 17 bases in between. Germline assignment: CDR1 LGHNA and CDR2 YSLEER. CDR3 amino acids: CASSQDLGIWKPYEQYF. CDR3 nucleotides: TGCGCCAGCAGCCAAGATTTGGGAATATGGAAGCCCTACGAGCAGTACTTC.

In its sample, this clonotype was seen a few times. The chain carries TRBV4-3 and TRBJ2-5; no firm D call. Between the trimmed V and J ends, which lost 0 bases and 4 bases, there was a span of 12 bases. Germline V CDR1 and CDR2: LGHNA, YSLEER. This CDR3 has 15 residues. This chain's CDR3 is CASSQDQGLGETQYF. The CDR3 DNA reads as TGCGCCAGCAGCCAAGATCAAGGATTGGGAGAGACCCAGTACTTC.

The table lists this clonotype with a few counts. The chain uses TRBV20-1 and TRBJ2-7; D is unclear. Germline V gene sequence: CDR1 DFQATT, CDR2 SNEGSKA (reference sequence). V lost 8 bases, J lost 5 bases, and 7 bases lay in between. The CDR3 has 9 residues. CDR3 in DNA: TGCAGTCCAGTTCACGAGCAGTACTTC. Its protein product is CSPVHEQYF.

This clonotype came up a few times. The V and J genes are TRBV29-1 and TRBJ2-2; D remains ambiguous. This CDR3 is 13 amino acids long. The germline V gene has CDR1 SQVTM and CDR2 ANQGSEA. V dropped 4 bases and J dropped 2 bases, with 8 bases sitting between them. Written as DNA, the CDR3 is TGCAGCGTTGTGTATAAAAACACCGGGGAGCTGTTTTTT. Translation: CSVVYKNTGELFF.

This clonotype has ten or more counts. The rearrangement uses TRBV6-2 or TRBV6-3 and TRBJ2-7, with D perhaps matching TRBD1 (5 bases). Trimming stripped 4 bases from V and 3 bases from J, with 10 bases between. Germline loops: CDR1 MNHEY, CDR2 SVGEGT. The CDR3 is 13 residues long. The CDR3 nucleotides are TGTGCCAGCAGTTCGACAGAAGACTACGAGCAGTACTTC. This encodes CASSSTEDYEQYF.

This clonotype was counted at least ten times. V is TRBV27 and J is TRBJ1-2, with D possibly matching TRBD1 (5 bases). The CDR3 length is 15 residues. Germline V gene lookup returns CDR1 MNHEY and CDR2 SMNVEV (reference sequence). V was trimmed by 2 bases and J by 5 bases, leaving 15 bases between them. The CDR3 protein is CASSLSRRAGYGYTF. DNA for the CDR3: TGTGCCAGCAGTTTAAGCCGCAGGGCTGGGTATGGCTACACCTTC.

The chain combines TRBV27 with TRBJ2-1; no clear D. Germline CDR1 MNHEY, CDR2 SMNVEV (reference sequence). The CDR3 consists of 13 residues. The V end was cut by 0 bases, the J end by 7 bases, with 7 bases between. CDR3 in DNA: TGTGCCAGCAGTTTATCTCCCCCAAATGAGCAGTTCTTC. Translated, it gives CASSLSPPNEQFF.

This clonotype showed up many times. The V and J genes are TRBV6-2 or TRBV6-3 and TRBJ2-7; tentative D call: TRBD1 (6 bases). From germline, CDR1 is MNHEY and CDR2 SVGEGT. The CDR3 covers 21 residues. The ends were cut back, 2 bases at V and 2 bases at J, with 31 bases in the middle. The CDR3 nucleotides are TGTGCCAGCAGTTACGATACAGCAACAGGACAGATGACCCAATCGACCTACGAGCAGTACTTC. Translating gives CASSYDTATGQMTQSTYEQYF.

This clonotype has more than one count but fewer than ten. The chain recombines TRBV7-9 with TRBJ2-1; no clear D. V dropped 5 bases and J dropped 9 bases, with 20 bases sitting between them. The CDR3 has 15 residues. Germline CDR1 SEHNR, CDR2 FQNEAQ (reference sequence). CDR3 coding DNA: TGTGCCAGCAGCGCTCGACGACCAATGGTCACTGAGCAGTTCTTC. Its translation: CASSARRPMVTEQFF.

The sample holds a few counts of this clonotype. The genes are TRBV30 and TRBJ1-1; possibly TRBD1 for D (5 bases). CDR1 is GTSNPN, CDR2 SVGIG, per germline (reference sequence). The V end lost 5 bases, the J end lost 0 bases, and 19 bases lay between the germline ends. The CDR3 runs 16 residues. CDR3 DNA sequence: TGTGCCTGGGGTTTCTTGACGGGGGGAATGAACACTGAAGCTTTCTTT. Its translation: CAWGFLTGGMNTEAFF.

In this sample, this clonotype turned up many times. V is TRBV24-1 and J is TRBJ2-7; D is unresolved. Germline loops: CDR1 KGHDR, CDR2 SFDVKD. V lost 3 bases to trimming and J lost 5 bases, with 10 bases between them. The CDR3 contains 13 residues. CDR3 sequence: CATSDPGTHEQYF. DNA of the CDR3: TGTGCCACCAGTGATCCGGGTACCCACGAGCAGTACTTC.

This clonotype showed up many times. The chain has TRBV7-2 and TRBJ2-2; no clear D gene. V lost 1 base to trimming and J lost 4 bases, with 7 bases between them. CDR3 size: 14 residues. Germline V gene sequence: CDR1 SGHTA, CDR2 FQGNSA. In nucleotides, the CDR3 is TGTGCCAGCAGCTTAGGAGCCGGCACCGGGGAGCTGTTTTTT. Translated: CASSLGAGTGELFF.